What follows are 2 T cell receptor beta chains derived from one specimen sequenced in a study of blood T cell repertoires in COVID-19. Using immunoSEQ multiplex PCR, the repertoire was profiled, and TCRdb retains in-frame clones only, with some absent. The table shows just under 150,000 clones, with around nine tenths occurring only once. Sequencing was done on a sample of peripheral blood. The receptor set was obtained from a human donor in a cohort sampled during active COVID-19.

Many counts were recorded for this clone. The sample has other DNA sequences that encode this CDR3 too. The rearrangement joins TRBV7-9 to TRBJ1-2, with unresolved D. The V and J ends lost 2 bases and 4 bases respectively, with 11 bases between them. Germline CDR1 and CDR2: SEHNR and FQNEAQ (reference sequence). This CDR3 is 14 amino acids long. The CDR3 coding sequence is TGTGCCAGCAGCTTACGGGAGGAAGGCTATGGCTACACCTTC. Translating gives CASSLREEGYGYTF.

This sequence joins TRBV9 and TRBJ2-7; perhaps TRBD2 as D (5 bases). V was cut by 6 bases and J by 0 bases, with 13 bases left in between. This CDR3 has 14 amino acids. Germline V gene lookup returns CDR1 SGDLS and CDR2 YYNGEE. The CDR3 coding sequence is TGTGCCAGCACCCGGGGAAGATACTCCTACGAGCAGTACTTC. Translated, it gives CASTRGRYSYEQYF.